This T cell receptor (beta chain) stems from a study of technical replicates of blood from several donors. This CDR3 has 18 residues. The V gene's germline CDR1 is LGHNT and CDR2 FRNRAP. Trimming took off 0 bases at V and 0 bases at J, with 18 bases between the two ends. TCRdb's table, derived via immunoSEQ multiplex PCR, lists solely in-frame clones and lacks some. The sample has tens of thousands of clones, 90% to 95% seen once; the top ten hold approximately 4.4%. The sample comprised PBMCs. V usage is TRBV12-5 and J usage is TRBJ2-7, with D possibly TRBD2 on 5 matching bases. This clonotype originated in a human donor in good health. Some clones in this sample may be carry-over from other donors' samples. The CDR3 bases are TGTGCTAGTGGTTTGGTTAATGGGGAGAAGTACAACTCCTACGAGCAGTACTTC. Protein product: CASGLVNGEKYNSYEQYF.